These T cell receptor beta chains were read from a single sample in a study of CD8 T cells in Susac syndrome. TCRdb re-analysed the immunoSEQ multiplex PCR reads in MiXCR, keeping a single row per CDR3 protein. Found here are approximately 200,000 distinct CDR3 sequences, approximately 95% of them singletons; the top ten hold approximately 0.082%. Sequenced: CD4+ T cells from PBMCs. The receptor source for this set is a human donor with multiple sclerosis. Each CDR3 is given with its conserved first and last residue. D genes are given only for firm matches. Clone size is shown for a subset of rows, as once, few, many or a class of expanded clone.

D,size,J,V,CDR3,DNA
TRBD1,.,TRBJ2-3,TRBV29-1,CSGEPTGTDTQYF,TGCAGCGGCGAACCGACAGGGACCGATACGCAGTATTTT
.,.,TRBJ1-6,TRBV30,CAWSLTPGTAASPLHF,TGTGCCTGGAGTTTAACCCCCGGGACTGCGGCATCACCCCTCCACTTT
.,.,TRBJ2-3,TRBV19,CASSKDWGGIDTQYF,TGTGCCAGCTCAAAGGACTGGGGAGGAATTGATACGCAGTATTTT
TRBD1,.,TRBJ1-2,TRBV3-1,CASSAGQGAYGYTF,TGTGCCAGCAGCGCTGGTCAGGGGGCCTATGGCTACACCTTC
.,once,TRBJ1-5,TRBV11-2,CASSLTDSGTGTQHF,TGTGCCAGCAGCTTAACGGACAGCGGAACGGGGACCCAGCATTTT
.,.,TRBJ1-2,TRBV29-1,CSVDPDRGYTF,TGCAGCGTTGATCCGGATAGGGGCTACACCTTC
TRBD1,.,TRBJ2-5,TRBV30,CAWSTLRDRQETQYF,TGTGCCTGGAGTACTCTCCGGGACAGACAAGAGACCCAGTACTTC
TRBD1,.,TRBJ2-7,TRBV25-1,CASRGQGAPYEQYF,TGTGCCAGCAGAGGACAGGGGGCACCCTACGAGCAGTACTTC
.,.,TRBJ1-2,TRBV30,CAWRGQSVGYGYTF,TGTGCCTGGAGAGGGCAGTCCGTTGGGTATGGCTACACCTTC
.,.,TRBJ1-6,TRBV30,CAWIPGPEGPLHF,TGTGCCTGGATACCAGGGCCGGAGGGGCCCCTCCACTTT
.,once,TRBJ2-3,TRBV5-1,CASSLDTASTDTQYF,TGCGCCAGCAGCTTGGATACAGCTAGCACAGATACGCAGTATTTT
.,.,TRBJ1-5,TRBV9,CASSLGDDQPQHF,TGTGCCAGCAGCCTCGGCGATGATCAGCCCCAGCATTTT
.,.,TRBJ2-1,TRBV4-2,CASSQARHSNEQFF,TGTGCCAGCAGCCAAGCCCGTCATTCGAATGAGCAGTTCTTC
.,.,TRBJ2-7,TRBV15,CATSRVDRSYEQYF,TGTGCCACCAGCAGAGTTGACAGGAGCTACGAGCAGTACTTC
.,.,TRBJ2-1,TRBV29-1,CSARTNSREQFF,TGCAGCGCCCGTACAAATAGTAGGGAGCAGTTCTTC
.,.,TRBJ2-6,TRBV9,CASSPLQGTGANVLTF,TGTGCCAGCAGCCCGCTACAGGGTACTGGGGCCAACGTCCTGACTTTC
TRBD1,once,TRBJ1-2,TRBV28,CASRPGGKGGYTF,TGTGCCAGCAGACCAGGGGGAAAAGGGGGCTACACCTTC
TRBD1,few,TRBJ2-3,TRBV7-9,CASSSRQGGTDTQYF,TGTGCCAGCAGCTCCCGACAGGGGGGCACAGATACGCAGTATTTT
TRBD2,.,TRBJ2-1,TRBV5-6,CASSLDLAGAFSYNEQFF,TGTGCCAGCAGCTTGGATCTAGCGGGGGCCTTCTCCTACAATGAGCAGTTCTTC
.,.,TRBJ1-2,TRBV2,CASRPENYGYTF,TGTGCCAGCCGTCCGGAGAACTATGGCTACACCTTC
.,.,TRBJ2-3,TRBV20-1,CSARDPRGRSDTQYF,TGCAGTGCTAGAGATCCACGGGGCCGGTCGGATACGCAGTATTTT
.,once,TRBJ2-3,TRBV5-4,CASSPSTGSFADTQYF,TGTGCCAGCAGCCCCTCAACAGGGTCCTTTGCAGATACGCAGTATTTT
.,.,TRBJ1-1,TRBV20-1,CSAPRRTNTEAFF,TGCAGTGCTCCGAGACGGACGAACACTGAAGCTTTCTTT
.,.,TRBJ1-5,TRBV24-1,CATSDGGRDQPQHF,TGTGCCACCAGTGATGGGGGCAGGGACCAGCCCCAGCATTTT
.,.,TRBJ2-5,TRBV20-1,CSPGYQETQYF,TGCAGTCCAGGGTACCAAGAGACCCAGTACTTC
.,once,TRBJ2-1,TRBV24-1,CATSDGLAVHNEQFF,TGTGCCACCAGTGATGGTCTGGCAGTCCACAATGAGCAGTTCTTC
TRBD2,.,TRBJ2-1,TRBV3-1,CASSHGRGENNEQFF,TGTGCCAGCAGCCATGGGCGGGGGGAAAACAATGAGCAGTTCTTC
TRBD1,.,TRBJ1-1,TRBV20-1,CSANRGQATEAFF,TGCAGTGCTAACAGGGGGCAGGCCACTGAAGCTTTCTTT
.,.,TRBJ2-5,TRBV30,CAWSTRTEQETQYF,TGTGCCTGGAGTACCCGGACGGAACAAGAGACCCAGTACTTC
.,.,TRBJ1-2,TRBV20-1,CSASSGGVRYGYTF,TGCAGTGCTAGTAGCGGGGGAGTGAGGTATGGCTACACCTTC
.,.,TRBJ2-6,TRBV29-1,CSVEGSSGANVLTF,TGCAGCGTTGAAGGGTCCTCTGGGGCCAACGTCCTGACTTTC
.,.,TRBJ2-4,TRBV3-1,CASSLMGAEGNIQYF,TGTGCCAGCAGCCTAATGGGGGCTGAGGGGAACATTCAGTACTTC
.,.,TRBJ1-2,TRBV29-1,CSVEGGEGYTF,TGCAGCGTTGAAGGGGGAGAGGGCTACACCTTC
TRBD1,.,TRBJ2-2,TRBV29-1,CSAGTGNGNTGELFF,TGCAGCGCGGGGACAGGGAATGGTAACACCGGGGAGCTGTTTTTT
.,once,TRBJ2-2,TRBV29-1,CSARLGGGGELFF,TGCAGCGCTCGACTAGGGGGAGGCGGGGAGCTGTTTTTT
.,.,TRBJ1-1,TRBV20-1,CSAVWAGANTEAFF,TGCAGTGCTGTATGGGCAGGTGCGAACACTGAAGCTTTCTTT
.,once,TRBJ2-5,TRBV20-1,CSARVPAFQETQYF,TGCAGTGCTAGAGTGCCGGCCTTTCAAGAGACCCAGTACTTC
TRBD1,.,TRBJ2-5,TRBV11-2,CASSRTGTAYQETQYF,TGTGCCAGCAGCAGAACCGGGACAGCGTACCAAGAGACCCAGTACTTC
TRBD1,.,TRBJ1-2,TRBV3-1,CASNLDRSGPSTF,TGTGCCAGCAACCTGGACAGGAGCGGGCCTTCCACCTTC
TRBD1,.,TRBJ1-6,TRBV19,CASSILDRDNSPLHF,TGTGCCAGTAGTATTCTGGACAGGGATAATTCACCCCTCCACTTT
.,.,TRBJ1-5,TRBV3-1,CASSPGDRQPQHF,TGTGCCAGCAGCCCCGGGGACCGTCAGCCCCAGCATTTT
.,.,TRBJ2-7,TRBV30,CAWSWGHEQYF,TGTGCCTGGAGTTGGGGCCACGAGCAGTACTTC
.,.,TRBJ2-5,TRBV30,CAWSSRGVQETQYF,TGTGCCTGGAGTTCACGGGGAGTTCAAGAGACCCAGTACTTC
.,.,TRBJ2-7,TRBV24-1,CATSETGSSYEQYF,TGTGCCACCAGTGAGACCGGGAGCTCCTACGAGCAGTACTTC
.,.,TRBJ2-2,TRBV12-3/TRBV12-4,CASSVQGSYTGELFF,TGTGCCAGCAGTGTCCAGGGGTCATACACCGGGGAGCTGTTTTTT
TRBD2,.,TRBJ2-7,TRBV2,CAISTSGLSYEQYF,TGTGCCATCTCCACTAGCGGCCTCTCCTACGAGCAGTACTTC
.,.,TRBJ2-7,TRBV27,CASSRGTPGRVQSYEQYF,TGTGCCAGCAGCCGAGGTACCCCCGGCAGGGTCCAATCCTACGAGCAGTACTTC
.,.,TRBJ2-5,TRBV7-6,CASSLVGSAEETQYF,TGTGCCAGCAGCTTAGTGGGTAGTGCCGAAGAGACCCAGTACTTC
.,once,TRBJ1-4,TRBV12-3/TRBV12-4,CASSFGLREKLFF,TGTGCCAGCAGTTTTGGGTTGAGAGAAAAACTGTTTTTT
.,once,TRBJ2-2,TRBV29-1,CSVEDRDTGELFF,TGCAGCGTTGAAGATCGGGACACCGGGGAGCTGTTTTTT
TRBD1,.,TRBJ1-5,TRBV6-5,CASSYSWTGVSNQPQHF,TGTGCCAGCAGTTACTCGTGGACAGGGGTGAGCAATCAGCCCCAGCATTTT
.,.,TRBJ1-2,TRBV9,CASSPRQGPRDGYTF,TGTGCCAGCAGCCCTCGCCAGGGACCCCGTGATGGCTACACCTTC
.,once,TRBJ2-1,TRBV3-1,CASRDRDSTYNEQFF,TGTGCCAGCAGGGACCGGGACTCCACCTACAATGAGCAGTTCTTC